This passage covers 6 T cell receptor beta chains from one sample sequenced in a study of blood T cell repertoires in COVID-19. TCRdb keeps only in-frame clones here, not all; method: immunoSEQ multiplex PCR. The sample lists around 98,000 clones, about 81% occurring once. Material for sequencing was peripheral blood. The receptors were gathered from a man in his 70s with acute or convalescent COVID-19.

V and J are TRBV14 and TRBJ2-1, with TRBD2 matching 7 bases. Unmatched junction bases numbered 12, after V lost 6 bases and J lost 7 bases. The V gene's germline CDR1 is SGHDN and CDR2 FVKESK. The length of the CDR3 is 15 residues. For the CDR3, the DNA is TGTGCCAGCAGTTACGGACTAGGGTTTAGGAATGAGCAGTTCTTC. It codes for CASSYGLGFRNEQFF.

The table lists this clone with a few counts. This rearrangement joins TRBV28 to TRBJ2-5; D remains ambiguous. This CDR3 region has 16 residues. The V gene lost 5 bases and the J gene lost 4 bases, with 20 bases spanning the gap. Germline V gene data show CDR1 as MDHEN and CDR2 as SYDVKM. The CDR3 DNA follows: TGTGCCAGCAGTCTACCCGGGTCCTCAACCCCAGAGACCCAGTACTTC. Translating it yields CASSLPGSSTPETQYF.

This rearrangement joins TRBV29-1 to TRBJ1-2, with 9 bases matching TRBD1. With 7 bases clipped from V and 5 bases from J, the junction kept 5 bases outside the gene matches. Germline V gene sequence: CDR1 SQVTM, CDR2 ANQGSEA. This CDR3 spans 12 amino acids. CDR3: CSGRDREYGYTF. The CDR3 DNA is TGCAGCGGCCGGGACAGGGAGTATGGCTACACCTTC.

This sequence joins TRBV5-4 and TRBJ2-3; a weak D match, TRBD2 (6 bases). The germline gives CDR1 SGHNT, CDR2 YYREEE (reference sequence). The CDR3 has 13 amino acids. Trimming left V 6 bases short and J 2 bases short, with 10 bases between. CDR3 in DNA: TGTGCCAGCACTCTAGCGTCCACAGATACGCAGTATTTT. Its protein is CASTLASTDTQYF.

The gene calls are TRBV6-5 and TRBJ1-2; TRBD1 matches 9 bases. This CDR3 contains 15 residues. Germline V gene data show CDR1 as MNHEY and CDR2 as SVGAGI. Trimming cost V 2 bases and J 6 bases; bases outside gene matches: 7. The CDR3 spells CASSYHRTGGDGYTF. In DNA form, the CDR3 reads TGTGCCAGCAGTTACCACAGAACAGGGGGCGATGGCTACACCTTC.

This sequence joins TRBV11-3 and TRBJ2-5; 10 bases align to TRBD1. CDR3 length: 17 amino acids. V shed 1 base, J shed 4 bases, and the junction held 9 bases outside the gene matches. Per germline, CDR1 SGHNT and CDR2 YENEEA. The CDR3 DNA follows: TGTGCCAGCAGCTTAGGAGTGGACAGGGGGTCAGGAGAGACCCAGTACTTC. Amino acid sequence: CASSLGVDRGSGETQYF.